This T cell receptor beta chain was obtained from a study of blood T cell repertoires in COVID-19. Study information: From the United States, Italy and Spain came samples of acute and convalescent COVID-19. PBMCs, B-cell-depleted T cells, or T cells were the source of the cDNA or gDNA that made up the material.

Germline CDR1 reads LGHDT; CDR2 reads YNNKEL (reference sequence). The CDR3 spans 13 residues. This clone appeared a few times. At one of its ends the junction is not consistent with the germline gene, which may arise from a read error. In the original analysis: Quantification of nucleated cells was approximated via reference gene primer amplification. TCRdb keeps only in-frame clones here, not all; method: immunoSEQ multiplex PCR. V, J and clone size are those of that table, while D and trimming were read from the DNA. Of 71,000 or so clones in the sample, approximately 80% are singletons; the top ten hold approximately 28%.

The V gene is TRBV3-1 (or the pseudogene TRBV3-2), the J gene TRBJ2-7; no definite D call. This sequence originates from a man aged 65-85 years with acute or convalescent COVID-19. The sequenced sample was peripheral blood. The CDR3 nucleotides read TGTGCCAGCAGCCAAGTTCGGTCCTCCGAGCAGTACTTC. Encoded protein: CASSQVRSSEQYF.